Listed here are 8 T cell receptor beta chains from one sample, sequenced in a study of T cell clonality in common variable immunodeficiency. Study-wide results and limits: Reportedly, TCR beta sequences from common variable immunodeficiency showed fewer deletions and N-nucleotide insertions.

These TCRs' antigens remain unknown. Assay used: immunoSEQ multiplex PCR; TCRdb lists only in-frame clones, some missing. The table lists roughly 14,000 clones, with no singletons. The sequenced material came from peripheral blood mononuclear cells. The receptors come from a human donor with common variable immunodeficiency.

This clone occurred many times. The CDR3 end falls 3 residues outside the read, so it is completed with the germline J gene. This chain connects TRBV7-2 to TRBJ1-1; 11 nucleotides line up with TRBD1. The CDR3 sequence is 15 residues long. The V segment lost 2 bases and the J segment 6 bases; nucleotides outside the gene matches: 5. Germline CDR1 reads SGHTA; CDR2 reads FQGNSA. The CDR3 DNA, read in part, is TGTGCCAGCAGCTTAAGAGGACAGGGGGCCGCTGAA. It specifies CASSLRGQGAAE. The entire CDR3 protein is CASSLRGQGAAEAFF.

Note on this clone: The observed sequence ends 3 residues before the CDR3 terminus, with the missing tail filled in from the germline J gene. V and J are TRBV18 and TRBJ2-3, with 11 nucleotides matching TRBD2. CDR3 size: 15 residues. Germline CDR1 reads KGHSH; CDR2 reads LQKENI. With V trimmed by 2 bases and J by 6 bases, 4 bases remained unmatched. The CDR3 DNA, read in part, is TGTGCCAGCTCACCATTCACTAGCGGGGGTGATACG. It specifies CASSPFTSGGDT. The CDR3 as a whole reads CASSPFTSGGDTQYF.

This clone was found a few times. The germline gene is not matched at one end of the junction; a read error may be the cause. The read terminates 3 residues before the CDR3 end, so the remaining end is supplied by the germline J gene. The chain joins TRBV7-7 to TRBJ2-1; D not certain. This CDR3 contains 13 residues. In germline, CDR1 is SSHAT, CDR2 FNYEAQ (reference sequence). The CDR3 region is CASSLGRYNEQFF. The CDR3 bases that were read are TGTGCTAGCAGCTTAGGGCGGTACAATGAG.

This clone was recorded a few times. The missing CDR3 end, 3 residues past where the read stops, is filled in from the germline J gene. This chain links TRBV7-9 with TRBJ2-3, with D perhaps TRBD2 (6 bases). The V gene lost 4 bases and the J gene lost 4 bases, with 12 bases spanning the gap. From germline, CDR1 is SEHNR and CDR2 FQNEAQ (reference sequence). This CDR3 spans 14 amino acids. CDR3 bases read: TGTGCCAGCAGCTCGGGGGTAAGCGCAGATACG. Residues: CASSSGVSADT. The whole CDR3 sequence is CASSSGVSADTQYF.

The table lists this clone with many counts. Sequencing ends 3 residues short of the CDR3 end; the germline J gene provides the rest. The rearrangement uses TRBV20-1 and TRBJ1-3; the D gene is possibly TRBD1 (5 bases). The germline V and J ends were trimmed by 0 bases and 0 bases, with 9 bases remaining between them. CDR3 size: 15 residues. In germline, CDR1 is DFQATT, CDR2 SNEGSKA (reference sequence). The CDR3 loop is CSARDPGHSGNTIYF. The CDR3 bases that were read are TGCAGTGCTAGAGACCCTGGACACTCTGGAAACACC.

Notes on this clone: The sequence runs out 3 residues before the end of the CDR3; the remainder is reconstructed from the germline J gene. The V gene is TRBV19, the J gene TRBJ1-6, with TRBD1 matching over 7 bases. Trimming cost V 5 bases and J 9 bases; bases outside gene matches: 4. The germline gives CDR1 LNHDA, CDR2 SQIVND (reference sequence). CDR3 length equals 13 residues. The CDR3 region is CASSATGVSPLHF. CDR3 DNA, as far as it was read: TGTGCCAGTAGTGCCACAGGGGTTTCACCC.

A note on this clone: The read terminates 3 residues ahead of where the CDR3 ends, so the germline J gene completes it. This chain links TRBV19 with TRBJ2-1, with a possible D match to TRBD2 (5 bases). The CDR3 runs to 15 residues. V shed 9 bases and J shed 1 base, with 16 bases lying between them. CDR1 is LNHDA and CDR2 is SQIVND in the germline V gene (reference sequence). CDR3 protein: CASQTSRRSYNEQFF. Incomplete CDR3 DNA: TGTGCCAGCCAAACCTCCAGGAGGTCCTACAATGAG.

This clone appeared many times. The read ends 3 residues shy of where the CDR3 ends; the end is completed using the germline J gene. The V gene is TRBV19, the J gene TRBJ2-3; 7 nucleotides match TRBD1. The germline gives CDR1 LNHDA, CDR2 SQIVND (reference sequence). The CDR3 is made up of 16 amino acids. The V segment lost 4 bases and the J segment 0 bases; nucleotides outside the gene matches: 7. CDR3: CASSTGTDPSTDTQYF. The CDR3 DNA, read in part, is TGTGCCAGTAGTACTGGGACAGATCCTAGCACAGATACG.